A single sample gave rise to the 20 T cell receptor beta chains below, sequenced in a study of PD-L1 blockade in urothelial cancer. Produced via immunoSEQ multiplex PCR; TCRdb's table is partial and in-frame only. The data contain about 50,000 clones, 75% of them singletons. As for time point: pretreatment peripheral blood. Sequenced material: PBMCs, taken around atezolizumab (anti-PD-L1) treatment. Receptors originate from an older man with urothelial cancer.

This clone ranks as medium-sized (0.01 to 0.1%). The chain's CDR3 is CASSYTADEQYF. As DNA, the CDR3 is TGTGCCAGCAGTTACACAGCCGACGAGCAGTACTTC. This chain uses TRBV6-6 with TRBJ2-7; D not certain. Trimming left V 2 bases short and J 5 bases short, with 7 bases between. Germline lookup yields CDR1 MNHNY and CDR2 SVGAGI (reference sequence). This CDR3 is 12 amino acids long.

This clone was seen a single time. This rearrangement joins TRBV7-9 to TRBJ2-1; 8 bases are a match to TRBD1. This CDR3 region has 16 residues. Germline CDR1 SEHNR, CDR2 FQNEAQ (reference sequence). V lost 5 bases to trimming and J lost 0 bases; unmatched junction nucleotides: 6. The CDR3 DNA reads TGTGCCAGCAGCCCCAGACAGGGGCGCTCCTACAATGAGCAGTTCTTC. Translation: CASSPRQGRSYNEQFF.

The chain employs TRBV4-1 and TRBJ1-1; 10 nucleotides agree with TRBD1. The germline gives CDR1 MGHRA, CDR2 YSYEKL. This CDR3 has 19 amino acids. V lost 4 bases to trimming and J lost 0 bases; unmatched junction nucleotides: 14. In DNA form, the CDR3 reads TGCGCCAGCAGCCGGTATACTACCGGGACAGGGGCTATGAACACTGAAGCTTTCTTT. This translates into CASSRYTTGTGAMNTEAFF.

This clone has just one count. CDR3 sequence: CASSIGSQVFSETQYF. The DNA for the CDR3 is TGTGCCAGTAGTATCGGCAGCCAGGTTTTTTCGGAGACCCAGTACTTC. This rearrangement joins TRBV19 to TRBJ2-5; D is ambiguous. The germline V gene encodes CDR1 LNHDA and CDR2 SQIVND (reference sequence). Between the trimmed V and J ends, which lost 3 bases and 5 bases, there was a span of 19 bases. CDR3 length: 16 residues.

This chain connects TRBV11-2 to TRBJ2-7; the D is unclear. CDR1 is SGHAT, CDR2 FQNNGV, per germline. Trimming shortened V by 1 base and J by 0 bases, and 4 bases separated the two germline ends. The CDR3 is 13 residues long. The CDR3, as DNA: TGTGCCAGCAGCTTAGGGCCCTCCTACGAGCAGTACTTC. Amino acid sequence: CASSLGPSYEQYF.

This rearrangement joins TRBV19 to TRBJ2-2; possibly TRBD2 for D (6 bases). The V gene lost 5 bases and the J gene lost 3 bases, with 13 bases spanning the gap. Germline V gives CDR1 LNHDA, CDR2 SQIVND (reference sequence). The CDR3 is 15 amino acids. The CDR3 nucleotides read TGTGCCAGTAGTGCCCGGGAGCCCGACACCGGGGAGCTGTTTTTT. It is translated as CASSAREPDTGELFF.

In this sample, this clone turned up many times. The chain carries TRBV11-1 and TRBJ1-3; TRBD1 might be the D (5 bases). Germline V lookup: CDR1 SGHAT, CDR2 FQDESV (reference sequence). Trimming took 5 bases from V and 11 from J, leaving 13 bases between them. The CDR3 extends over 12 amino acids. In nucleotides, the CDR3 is TGTGCCAGCAGCCCGGACACCAGCTCCATATATTTT. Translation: CASSPDTSSIYF.

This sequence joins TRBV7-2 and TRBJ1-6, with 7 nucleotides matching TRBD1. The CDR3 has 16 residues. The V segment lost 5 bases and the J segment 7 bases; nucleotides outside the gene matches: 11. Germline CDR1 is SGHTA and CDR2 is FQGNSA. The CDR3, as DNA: TGTGCCAGCAGCCTTGTTTGGGGACAGAAAAATTCACCCCTCCACTTT. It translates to CASSLVWGQKNSPLHF.

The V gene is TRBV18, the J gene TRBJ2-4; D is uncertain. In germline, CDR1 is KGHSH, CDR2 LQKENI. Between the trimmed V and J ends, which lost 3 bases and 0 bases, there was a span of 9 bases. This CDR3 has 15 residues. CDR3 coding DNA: TGTGCCAGCTCACCTCCAGGAATAGCCAAAAACATTCAGTACTTC. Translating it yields CASSPPGIAKNIQYF.

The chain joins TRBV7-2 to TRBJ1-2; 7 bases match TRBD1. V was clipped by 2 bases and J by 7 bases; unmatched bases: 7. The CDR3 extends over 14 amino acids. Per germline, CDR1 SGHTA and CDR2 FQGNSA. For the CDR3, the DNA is TGTGCCAGCAGCTTACAACAGGGGACTAGTGGCTACACCTTC. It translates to CASSLQQGTSGYTF.

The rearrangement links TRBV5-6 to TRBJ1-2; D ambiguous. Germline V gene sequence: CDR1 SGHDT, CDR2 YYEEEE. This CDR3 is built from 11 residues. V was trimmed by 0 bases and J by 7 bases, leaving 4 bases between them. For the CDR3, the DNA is TGTGCCAGCAGCTTGGACGGTGGCTACACCTTC. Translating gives CASSLDGGYTF.

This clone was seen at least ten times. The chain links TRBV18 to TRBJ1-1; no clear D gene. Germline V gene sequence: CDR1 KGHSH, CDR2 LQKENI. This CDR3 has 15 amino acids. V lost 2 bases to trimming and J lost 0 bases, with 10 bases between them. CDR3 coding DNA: TGTGCCAGCTCACCAACCGGGTCCATGAACACTGAAGCTTTCTTT. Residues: CASSPTGSMNTEAFF.

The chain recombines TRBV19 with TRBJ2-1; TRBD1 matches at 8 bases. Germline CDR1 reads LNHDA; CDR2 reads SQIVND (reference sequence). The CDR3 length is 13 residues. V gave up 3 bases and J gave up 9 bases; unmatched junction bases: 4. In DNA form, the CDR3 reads TGTGCCAGTAGTATGGGGGACAGGAGTGAGCAGTTCTTC. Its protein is CASSMGDRSEQFF.

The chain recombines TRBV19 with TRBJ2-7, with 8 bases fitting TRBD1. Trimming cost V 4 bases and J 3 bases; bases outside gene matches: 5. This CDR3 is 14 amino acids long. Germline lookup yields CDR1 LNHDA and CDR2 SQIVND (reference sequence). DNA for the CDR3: TGTGCCAGTAGTAATGCACAGGGGGGCTACGAGCAGTACTTC. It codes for CASSNAQGGYEQYF.

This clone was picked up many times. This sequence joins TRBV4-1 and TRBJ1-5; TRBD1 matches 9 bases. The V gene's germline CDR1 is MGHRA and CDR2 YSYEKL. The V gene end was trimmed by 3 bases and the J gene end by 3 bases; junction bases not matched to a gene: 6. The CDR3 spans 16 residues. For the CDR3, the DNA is TGCGCCAGCAGCCAGCCGGGACAGGGAGTCAATCAGCCCCAGCATTTT. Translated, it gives CASSQPGQGVNQPQHF.

CDR3 sequence: CAISVTGLYGYTF. The CDR3 bases are TGTGCCATCAGCGTGACAGGGTTATATGGCTACACCTTC. The chain uses TRBV10-3 and TRBJ1-2, with 7 nucleotides matching TRBD1. The J segment lost 5 bases and the V segment lost 6 bases, leaving 6 bases of the junction unmatched. CDR3 size: 13 residues. Germline loops: CDR1 ENHRY, CDR2 SYGVKD.

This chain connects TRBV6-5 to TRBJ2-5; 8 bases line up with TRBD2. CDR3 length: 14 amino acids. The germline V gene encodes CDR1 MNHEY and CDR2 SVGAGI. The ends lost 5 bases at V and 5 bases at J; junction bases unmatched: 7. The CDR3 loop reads CASSPAGGGETQYF. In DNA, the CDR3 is TGTGCCAGCAGTCCGGCGGGGGGCGGGGAGACCCAGTACTTC.

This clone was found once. CDR3 amino acids: CASRLAGGTDTQYF. The CDR3 nucleotides read TGTGCCAGCAGGCTAGCGGGAGGCACAGATACGCAGTATTTT. The chain joins TRBV6-1 to TRBJ2-3, with 10 bases lining up with TRBD2. This CDR3 spans 14 amino acids. Trimming took 6 bases from V and 1 from J; bases not matched to a gene: 1. Germline assignment: CDR1 MNHNS and CDR2 SASEGT.

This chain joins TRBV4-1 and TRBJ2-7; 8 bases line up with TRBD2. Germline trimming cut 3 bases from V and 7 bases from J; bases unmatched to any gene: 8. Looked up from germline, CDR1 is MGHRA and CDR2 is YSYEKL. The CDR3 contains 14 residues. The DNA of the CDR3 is TGCGCCAGCAGCCACCCGGGGGGGGGACGGGAGCAGTACTTC. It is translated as CASSHPGGGREQYF.

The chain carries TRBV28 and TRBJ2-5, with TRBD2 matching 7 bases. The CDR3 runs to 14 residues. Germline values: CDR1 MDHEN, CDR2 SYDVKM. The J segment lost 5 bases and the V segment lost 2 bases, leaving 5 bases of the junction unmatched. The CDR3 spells CASSLPGRVETQYF. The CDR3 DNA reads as TGTGCCAGCAGTTTACCAGGGAGGGTTGAGACCCAGTACTTC.